Ten or more counts support the clone carrying this TCR beta chain. Antigen: not known. This sample was included in a study of identical twins. Points from the study as a whole: The study based its conclusions on cross-sectional statistical analysis and did not follow the same donors. Insertions ran lower in abundant cord blood beta clonotypes, though not in memory repertoires. When twins shared out-of-frame alpha sequences, those sequences had excess low generation probability.

A universal primer site was added by template switching, and unique molecular identifiers were carried by the cDNA. TCRdb re-analysed the 5' RACE reads in MiXCR, keeping a single row per CDR3 protein. The table has around 680,000 distinct CDR3 sequences, less than 10% seen once. There are 15 residues in the CDR3. These sequences were also reported in another study, on yellow fever vaccine responses in identical twins.

Sequenced sample: PBMCs. The chain has TRBV21-1 and TRBJ2-4; the table names TRBD1, a call not compared with the DNA. TRBV21-1 is a pseudogene locus. This clonotype was obtained from a woman under 30 in good health. The CDR3 nucleotides read TGTGCCAGCAGCATATGTGCAGGGTCTAAAAACATTCAGTACTTC. Translating gives CASSICAGSKNIQYF.